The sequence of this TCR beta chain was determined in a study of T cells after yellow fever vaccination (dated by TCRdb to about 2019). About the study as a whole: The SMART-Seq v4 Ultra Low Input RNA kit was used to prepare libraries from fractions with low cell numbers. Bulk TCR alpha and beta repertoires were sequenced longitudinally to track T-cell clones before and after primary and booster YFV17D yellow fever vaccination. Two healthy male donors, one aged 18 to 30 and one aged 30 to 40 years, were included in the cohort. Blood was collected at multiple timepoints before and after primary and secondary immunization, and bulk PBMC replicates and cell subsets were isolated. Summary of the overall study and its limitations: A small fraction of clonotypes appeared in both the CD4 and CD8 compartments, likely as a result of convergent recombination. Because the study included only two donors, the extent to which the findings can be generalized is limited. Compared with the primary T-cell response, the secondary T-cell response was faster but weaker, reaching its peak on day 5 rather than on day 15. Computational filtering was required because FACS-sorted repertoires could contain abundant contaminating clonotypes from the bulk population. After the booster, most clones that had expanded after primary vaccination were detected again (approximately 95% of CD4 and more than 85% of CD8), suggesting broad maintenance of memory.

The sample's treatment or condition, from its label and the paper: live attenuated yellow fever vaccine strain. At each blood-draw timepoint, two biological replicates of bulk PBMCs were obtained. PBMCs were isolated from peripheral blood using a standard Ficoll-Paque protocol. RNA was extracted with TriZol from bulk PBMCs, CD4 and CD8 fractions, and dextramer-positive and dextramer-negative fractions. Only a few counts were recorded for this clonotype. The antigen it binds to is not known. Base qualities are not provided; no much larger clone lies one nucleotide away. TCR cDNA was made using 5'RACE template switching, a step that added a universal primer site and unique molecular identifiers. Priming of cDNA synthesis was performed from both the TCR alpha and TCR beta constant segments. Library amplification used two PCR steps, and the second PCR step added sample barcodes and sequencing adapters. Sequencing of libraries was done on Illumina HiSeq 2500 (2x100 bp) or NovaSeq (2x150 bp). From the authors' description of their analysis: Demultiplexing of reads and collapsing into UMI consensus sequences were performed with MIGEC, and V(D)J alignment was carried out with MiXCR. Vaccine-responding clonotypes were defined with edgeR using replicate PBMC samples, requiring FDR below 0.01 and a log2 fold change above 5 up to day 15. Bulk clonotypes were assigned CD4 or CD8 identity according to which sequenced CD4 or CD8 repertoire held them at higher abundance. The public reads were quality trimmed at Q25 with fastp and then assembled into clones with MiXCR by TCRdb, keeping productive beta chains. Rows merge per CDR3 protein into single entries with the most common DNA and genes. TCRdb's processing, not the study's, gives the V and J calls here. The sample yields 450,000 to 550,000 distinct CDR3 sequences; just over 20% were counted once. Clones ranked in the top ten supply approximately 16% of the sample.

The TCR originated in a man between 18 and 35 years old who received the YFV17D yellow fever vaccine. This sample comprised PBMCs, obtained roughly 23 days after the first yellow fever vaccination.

The CDR3: CAISESMEVEQYF. The nucleotide sequence is given as TGTGCCATCAGTGAGTCGATGGAGGTTGAGCAGTACTTC. The receptor chain draws on TRBV10-3 and TRBJ2-7; TRBD2 is a possible D gene, resting on 5 matching bases. CDR1 is given as ENHRY and CDR2 as SYGVKD, both from the germline V gene. The V end loses 0 bases and the J end loses 7 bases, and a stretch of 10 bases separates them. The CDR3 measures 13 amino acids from cysteine to phenylalanine. The entry retains the CDR3 DNA only, 39 bases that are in frame from base 1.